This T cell receptor (beta chain) was obtained from a study of response to subunit inactivated influenza vaccine. Broader study findings: Few additional T cells are recruited per seasonal influenza vaccination, authors suggested.

MiXCR was run by TCRdb on the RT-PCR reads, yielding one entry per CDR3 protein. The table lists more than 600,000 distinct CDR3 sequences, 15% to 20% of them singletons. This clonotype was picked up a small number of times. Antigen unknown. The ends lost 6 bases at V and 2 bases at J; junction bases unmatched: 5. CDR3 length: 15 amino acids. This specimen was PBMCs from blood, taken 5 to 6 days after vaccination. The rearrangement uses TRBV12-3 or TRBV12-4 and TRBJ1-5; TRBD1 matches at 9 bases. The TCR was taken from a man aged 45 to 65 who received an inactivated influenza vaccine. The CDR3: CASRGGQGGNQPQHF. The CDR3 DNA is TGTGCCAGCAGGGGGGGACAGGGAGGCAATCAGCCCCAGCATTTT.